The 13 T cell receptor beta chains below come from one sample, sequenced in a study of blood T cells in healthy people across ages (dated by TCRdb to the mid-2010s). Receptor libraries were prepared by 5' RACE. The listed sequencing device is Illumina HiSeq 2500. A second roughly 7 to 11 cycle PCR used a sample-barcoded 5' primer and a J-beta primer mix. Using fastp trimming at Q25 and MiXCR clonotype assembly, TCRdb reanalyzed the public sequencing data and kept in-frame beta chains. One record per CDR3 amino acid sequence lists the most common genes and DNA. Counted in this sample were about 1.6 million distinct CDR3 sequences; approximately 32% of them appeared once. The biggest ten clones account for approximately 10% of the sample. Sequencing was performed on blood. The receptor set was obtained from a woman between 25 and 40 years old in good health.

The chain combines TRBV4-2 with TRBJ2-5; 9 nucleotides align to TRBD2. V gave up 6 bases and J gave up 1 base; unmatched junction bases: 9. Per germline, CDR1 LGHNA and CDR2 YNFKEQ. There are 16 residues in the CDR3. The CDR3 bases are TGTGCCAGCAGAGATGGGCTAGCGGGGATCCAAGAGACCCAGTACTTC. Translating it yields CASRDGLAGIQETQYF.

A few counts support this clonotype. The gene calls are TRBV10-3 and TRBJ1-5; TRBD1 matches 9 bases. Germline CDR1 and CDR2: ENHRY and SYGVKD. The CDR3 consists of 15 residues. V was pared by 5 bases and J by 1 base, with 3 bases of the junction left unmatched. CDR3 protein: CAISRGQGSNQPQHF. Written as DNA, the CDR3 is TGTGCCATCAGTCGGGGACAGGGCAGCAATCAGCCCCAGCATTTT.

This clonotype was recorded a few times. This CDR3 reads CSARQQTYGYTF. Written as DNA, the CDR3 is TGCAGCGCAAGACAGCAAACCTATGGCTACACCTTC. The V gene is TRBV29-1, the J gene TRBJ1-2; D may be TRBD1 (5 bases). This CDR3 has 12 residues. With 7 bases removed from V and 4 bases from J, the gap between germline ends came to 13 bases. Germline V gene data show CDR1 as SQVTM and CDR2 as ANQGSEA. The complete variable domain, with remaining parts taken from reference TRBV29-1 and TRBJ1-2, reads SAVISQKPSRDICQRGTSLTIQCQVDSQVTMMFWYRQQPGQSLTLIATANQGSEATYESGFVIDKFPISRPNLTFSTLTVSNMSPEDSSIYLCSARQQTYGYTFGSGTRLTVV.

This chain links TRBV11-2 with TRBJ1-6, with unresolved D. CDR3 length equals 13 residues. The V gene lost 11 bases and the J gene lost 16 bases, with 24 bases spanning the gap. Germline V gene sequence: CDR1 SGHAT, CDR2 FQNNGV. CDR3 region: CAGIFIVSGELHF. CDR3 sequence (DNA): TGTGCCGGCATTTTTATCGTTTCAGGCGAACTCCACTTT.

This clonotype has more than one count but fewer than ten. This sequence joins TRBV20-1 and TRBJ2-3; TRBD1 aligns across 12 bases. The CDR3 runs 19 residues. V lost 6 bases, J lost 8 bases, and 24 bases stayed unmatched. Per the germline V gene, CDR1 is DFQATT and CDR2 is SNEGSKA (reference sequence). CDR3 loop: CSADGTGGGPGPSSGTQYF. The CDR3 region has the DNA TGCAGTGCCGACGGGACAGGGGGCGGGCCGGGTCCCTCATCGGGTACGCAGTATTTT.

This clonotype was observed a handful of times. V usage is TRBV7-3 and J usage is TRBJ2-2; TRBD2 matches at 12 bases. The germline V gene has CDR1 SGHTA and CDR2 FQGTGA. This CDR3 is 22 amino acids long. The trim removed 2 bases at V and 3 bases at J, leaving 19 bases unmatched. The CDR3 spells CASSLGPEGLAGLGVHTGELFF. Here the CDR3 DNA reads TGTGCCAGCAGCTTAGGCCCTGAAGGACTAGCGGGATTGGGGGTACACACCGGGGAGCTGTTTTTT.

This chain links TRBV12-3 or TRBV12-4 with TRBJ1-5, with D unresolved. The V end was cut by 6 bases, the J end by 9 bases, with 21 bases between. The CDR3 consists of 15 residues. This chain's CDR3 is CASSKTRAAAGPQHF. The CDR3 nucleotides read TGTGCCAGCAGCAAAACCCGGGCAGCCGCGGGGCCCCAGCATTTT.

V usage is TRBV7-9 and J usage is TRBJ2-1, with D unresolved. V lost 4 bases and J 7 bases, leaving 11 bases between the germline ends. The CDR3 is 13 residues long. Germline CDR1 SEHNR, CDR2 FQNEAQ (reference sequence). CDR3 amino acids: CASSSPLGNEQFF. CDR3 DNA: TGTGCCAGCAGCTCACCTTTGGGAAATGAGCAGTTCTTC.

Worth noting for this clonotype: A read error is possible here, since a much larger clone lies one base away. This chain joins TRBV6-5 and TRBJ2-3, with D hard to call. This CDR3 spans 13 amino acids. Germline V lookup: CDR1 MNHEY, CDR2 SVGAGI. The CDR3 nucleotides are TGTGTCGTACATGGTAGGGGCACAGATACGCAGTATTTT. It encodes CVVHGRGTDTQYF.

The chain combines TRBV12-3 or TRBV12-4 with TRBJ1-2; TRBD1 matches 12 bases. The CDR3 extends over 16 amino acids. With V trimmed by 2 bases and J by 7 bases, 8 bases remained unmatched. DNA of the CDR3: TGTGCCAGCAGTTTACCCGTGGGACAGGGGGCCTCTGGCTACACCTTC. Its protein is CASSLPVGQGASGYTF.

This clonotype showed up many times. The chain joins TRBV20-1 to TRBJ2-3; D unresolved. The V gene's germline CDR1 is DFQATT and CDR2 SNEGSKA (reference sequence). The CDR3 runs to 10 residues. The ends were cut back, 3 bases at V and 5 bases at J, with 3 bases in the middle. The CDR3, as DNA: TGCAGTGCTAGTGGAGATACGCAGTATTTT. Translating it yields CSASGDTQYF.

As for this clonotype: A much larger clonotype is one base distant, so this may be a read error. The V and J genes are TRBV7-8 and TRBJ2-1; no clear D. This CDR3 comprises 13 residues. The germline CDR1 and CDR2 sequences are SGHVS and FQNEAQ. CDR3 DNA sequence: TGTGTCAGCAGCTTAACCTCGTCCGATGAGCAGTTCTTC. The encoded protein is CVSSLTSSDEQFF.

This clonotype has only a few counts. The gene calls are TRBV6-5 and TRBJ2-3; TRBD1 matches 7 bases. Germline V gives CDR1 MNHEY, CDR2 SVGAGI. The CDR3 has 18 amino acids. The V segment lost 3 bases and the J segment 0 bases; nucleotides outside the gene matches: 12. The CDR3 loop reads CASSYPTGSLFSTDTQYF. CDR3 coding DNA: TGTGCCAGCAGTTATCCGACAGGGTCCTTGTTTAGCACAGATACGCAGTATTTT.